The table lists the clone carrying this TCR beta chain with many counts. Using its own MiXCR run on the RT-PCR reads, TCRdb lists one record per CDR3 protein. The sample carries hundreds of thousands of distinct CDR3 sequences, 12% to 15% recorded once. CDR1 is DFQATT, CDR2 SNEGSKA, per germline (reference sequence). Trimming stripped 0 bases from V and 2 bases from J, with 10 bases between. This CDR3 region has 14 residues. This TCR came from a female donor in good health, serving as a healthy control. Sequencing input: memory CD4+ T cells from blood. The chain uses TRBV20-1 and TRBJ1-2; D is perhaps TRBD1 (5 bases). The CDR3 DNA sequence: TGCAGTGCTAGAGATCAGGGCCAAAACTATGGCTACACCTTC. Translating gives CSARDQGQNYGYTF.